This TCR beta chain derives from a study of blood T cells in healthy people across ages. The CDR3 has 14 residues. The germline CDR1 and CDR2 sequences are MNHEY and SVGEGT. V was clipped by 6 bases and J by 6 bases, with 18 bases between them. Notes on the study in general: Observed TCR beta diversity per million T cells went down as age went up. This fall followed a roughly linear course with age. It was the long-lived donors that had more naive CD4+ cells and higher diversity than aged donors.

Each sample provided at least 6 micrograms of extracted total RNA. Remarks on this clonotype: The target antigen is unknown.

The authors ran a second PCR of roughly 6 to 11 cycles using a sample-barcoded 5' primer and a J-beta primer mix. MiXCR, applied by TCRdb to the 5' RACE reads, yields one record per CDR3 protein. The sample records fewer than 700,000 distinct CDR3 sequences, 40% to 50% being singletons. The TCR originated in a man aged 80 or over in good health. The material sequenced was blood. This chain connects TRBV6-2 or TRBV6-3 to TRBJ2-7; weak D call: TRBD2 (6 bases). This chain's CDR3 is CASSPPGLPFEQYF. CDR3 coding DNA: TGTGCCAGCAGCCCCCCGGGACTCCCTTTCGAGCAGTACTTC.